This entry lists 14 T cell receptor beta chains sequenced from one sample in a study of metastatic and nonmetastatic thyroid tumors. From the PCR reads, TCRdb re-called clones with MiXCR. The sample holds 32,000 or so clones, about a sixth seen once. Every patient was untreated before thyroid surgery. The specimen was blood. The receptors originated from a male donor with papillary thyroid cancer or a benign thyroid nodule (not recorded which). Some clones in this sample may be carry-over from other donors' samples.

This clone was seen ten or more times. The chain employs TRBV4-2 and TRBJ2-6, with 10 bases fitting TRBD1. V trimming: 7 bases; J trimming: 1 base; junction bases outside the gene matches: 10. CDR1 and CDR2 (germline): LGHNA, YNFKEQ. The CDR3 runs to 18 residues. CDR3 sequence (DNA): TGTGCCAGCACCCCACCGGGACAGGGGTATTCTGGGGCCAACGTCCTGACTTTC. It translates to CASTPPGQGYSGANVLTF.

A word on this clone: An end of the junction does not agree with germline; a read error may underlie this. This CDR3 is CANSPRTGAQYF. Here the CDR3 DNA reads TGTGCCAACAGCCCCCGGACAGGAGCGCAGTACTTC. This chain connects TRBV11-2 to TRBJ2-7; 7 nucleotides match TRBD1. Germline V CDR1 and CDR2: SGHAT, FQNNGV. The length of the CDR3 is 12 residues.

This clone came up many times. J is TRBJ1-1 and V is TRBV11-2; the D gene is possibly TRBD1 (5 bases). Germline values: CDR1 SGHAT, CDR2 FQNNGV. Deletions cut 0 bases from V and 8 bases from J, with 7 bases between. The CDR3 covers 12 residues. The CDR3 DNA reads as TGTGCCAGCAGCTTAGATTGGGGGGAAGCTTTCTTT. Translated, it gives CASSLDWGEAFF.

This clone was observed a few times. The conserved final phenylalanine or tryptophan is absent from the CDR3, which likely points to a read error. V usage is TRBV20-1 and J usage is TRBJ2-1; 13 nucleotides align to TRBD2. The CDR3 contains 16 residues. Per the germline V gene, CDR1 is DFQATT and CDR2 is SNEGSKA (reference sequence). Trimming took 1 base from V and 7 from J; bases not matched to a gene: 7. The chain's CDR3 is CSARGVLAGGNNEQFS. The CDR3 region has the DNA TGCAGTGCTAGAGGGGTACTAGCGGGGGGGAATAATGAGCAGTTCTCC.

In its sample, this clone was seen many times. The CDR3 coding sequence is TGTGCCAGCAGCTTGGCCGGAGGGGGGACTGAAGCTTTCTTT. It yields the protein CASSLAGGGTEAFF. The chain couples TRBV5-6 to TRBJ1-1; D might be TRBD1 (6 bases). Looked up from germline, CDR1 is SGHDT and CDR2 is YYEEEE. Trimming stripped 0 bases from V and 5 bases from J, with 11 bases between. The CDR3 spans 14 residues.

The chain uses TRBV11-2 and TRBJ1-2; D is unresolved. The CDR3 has 15 amino acids. Germline CDR1 SGHAT, CDR2 FQNNGV. Trimming stripped 5 bases from V and 6 bases from J, with 19 bases between. The CDR3 loop reads CASSLTVGGGHGYTF. The CDR3 DNA reads as TGTGCCAGCAGCCTTACAGTGGGCGGCGGCCATGGCTACACCTTC.

In this sample, this clone turned up many times. The chain joins TRBV4-1 to TRBJ1-2; D remains unclear. CDR3 size: 15 residues. CDR1 and CDR2 from the germline V gene are MGHRA and YSYEKL. Trimming stripped 0 bases from V and 10 bases from J, with 18 bases between. In DNA form, the CDR3 reads TGCGCCAGCAGCCAAGAATTCGGTATCATGGATGACTACACCTTC. Amino acid sequence: CASSQEFGIMDDYTF.

Many counts were recorded for this clone. This chain uses TRBV20-1 with TRBJ2-7; the D is unclear. The CDR3 spans 13 residues. The V gene lost 1 base and the J gene lost 4 bases, with 11 bases spanning the gap. The germline CDR1 and CDR2 sequences are DFQATT and SNEGSKA (reference sequence). Here the CDR3 reads CSARAGLSYEQYF. The CDR3 coding sequence is TGCAGTGCTAGAGCCGGCCTAAGTTACGAGCAGTACTTC.

This clone was seen repeatedly, ten times or more. The V gene is TRBV19, the J gene TRBJ2-2; 16 nucleotides line up with TRBD2. V dropped 6 bases and J dropped 4; count of bases not matched to a gene: 8. The CDR3 contains 18 residues. Germline V gene sequence: CDR1 LNHDA, CDR2 SQIVND (reference sequence). The CDR3 nucleotides read TGTGCCAGTAGCAAGGGACTAGCGGGGGGGCAGCTCACCGGGGAGCTGTTTTTT. As protein: CASSKGLAGGQLTGELFF. Filled out from reference TRBV19 and TRBJ2-2, the complete variable domain reads DGGITQSPKYLFRKEGQNVTLSCEQNLNHDAMYWYRQDPGQGLRLIYYSQIVNDFQKGDIAEGYSVSREKKESFPLTVTSAQKNPTAFYLCASSKGLAGGQLTGELFFGEGSRLTVL.

This clone was detected ten times or more. The chain joins TRBV20-1 to TRBJ2-3; 8 bases fit TRBD2. CDR3 length equals 16 residues. Trimming cost V 0 bases and J 0 bases; bases outside gene matches: 5. Germline V lookup: CDR1 DFQATT, CDR2 SNEGSKA (reference sequence). The DNA for the CDR3 is TGCAGTGCTAGAGATAAAACTAGCGGTAGCACAGATACGCAGTATTTT. Its protein is CSARDKTSGSTDTQYF.

This clone was seen many times. CDR3 bases: TGTGCCAGCAGCTTGTATACAGGGGGATACACCGGGGAGCTGTTTTTT. It translates to CASSLYTGGYTGELFF. The chain has TRBV5-8 and TRBJ2-2; the match to TRBD1 covers 8 bases. The germline gives CDR1 SGHTS, CDR2 YDEGEE. The CDR3 has 16 amino acids. The J segment lost 3 bases and the V segment lost 1 base, leaving 5 bases of the junction unmatched.

This clone was found many times. V usage is TRBV5-1 and J usage is TRBJ2-1, with TRBD2 matching 9 bases. This CDR3 is built from 17 residues. J was trimmed by 6 bases and V by 1 base; bases with no gene match: 11. Per the germline V gene, CDR1 is SGHRS and CDR2 is YFSETQ. The DNA for the CDR3 is TGCGCCAGCAGCTTGCCCTTCTCTAGCGGGGTCATCAATGAGCAGTTCTTC. It specifies CASSLPFSSGVINEQFF.

This clone was detected many times. V gene TRBV20-1 combines with J gene TRBJ1-4; unclear D gene. The CDR3 extends over 11 amino acids. Germline loops: CDR1 DFQATT, CDR2 SNEGSKA (reference sequence). Trimming took 6 bases from V and 8 from J, leaving 10 bases between them. Here the CDR3 reads CSAPGLEKLFF. CDR3 nucleotides: TGCAGTGCCCCAGGACTCGAAAAACTGTTTTTT.

In its sample, this clone was seen many times. V gene TRBV27 combines with J gene TRBJ2-3, with D uncertain. The CDR3 runs 14 residues. Germline V CDR1 and CDR2: MNHEY, SMNVEV (reference sequence). V was clipped by 3 bases and J by 0 bases, with 7 bases between them. Here the CDR3 reads CASSLLGSTDTQYF. The DNA for the CDR3 is TGTGCCAGCAGTTTGTTGGGAAGCACAGATACGCAGTATTTT.